This T cell receptor (beta chain) was obtained from a study of cytomegalovirus exposure and HLA in healthy donors. General study results and limits: Later analysis identified a missense DCLRE1C variant that was linked to TCR beta V- and J-gene trimming. In a later analysis, donors in an Asian-associated ancestry cluster reportedly had fewer N-insertions in productive TCRs than the cohort mean. Immune exposure was documented only through CMV serostatus.

Use of 60 Vbeta and 13 Jbeta primers characterized the PCR. TCRdb keeps only in-frame clones here, not all; method: immunoSEQ multiplex PCR. The sample records over 150,000 clones, approximately 80% being singletons. Concerning this clone itself: Antigen: not known.

Per germline, CDR1 SNHLY and CDR2 FYNNEI. V was cut by 0 bases and J by 7 bases, with 19 bases left in between. The CDR3 is 17 amino acids. The clonotype originates from a young woman in good health and CMV-seronegative. The sequencing input was PBMCs. The chain is built from TRBV2 and TRBJ1-5; a possible D gene is TRBD1 (5 bases). The CDR3 sequence: CASSEAMGRGVEQPQHF. DNA for the CDR3: TGTGCCAGCAGTGAAGCAATGGGGAGGGGTGTTGAACAGCCCCAGCATTTT.